This T cell receptor beta chain was retrieved from a study of post-analysis software for immune sequencing data. Libraries were made from TCR beta cDNA, and they carried unique molecular identifiers. Each CDR3 protein is one row after TCRdb ran MiXCR on the PCR reads. The sample holds around 200,000 distinct CDR3 sequences, approximately 29% seen once. The CDR3 runs 14 residues. With 4 bases removed from V and 4 bases from J, the gap between germline ends came to 14 bases. Germline CDR1 is SGHRS and CDR2 is YFSETQ. This clonotype occurred a few times. Its antigen is as yet unknown. General study results and limits: Comparison with controls showed significantly lower normalized Chao1 diversity in multiple sclerosis patients. Comparison of patients with controls showed a handful of TRBV segments more frequent in patients, TRBV5-6, TRBV5-1 and TRBV20-1 among them.

This receptor was identified in a girl aged 2-17 years with multiple sclerosis. The sequencing sample was made of blood. V is TRBV5-1 and J is TRBJ1-2, with D maybe TRBD1 (5 bases). The chain's CDR3 is CASSPLGVTYGYTF. The CDR3 coding sequence is TGCGCCAGCAGCCCCCTGGGGGTAACCTATGGCTACACCTTC.